This TCR beta chain was identified in a study of CD8 T cells in ankylosing spondylitis. Findings of the study overall: Ankylosing spondylitis blood appeared to be characterized by a TCR beta motif of 8 or 9 highly homologous variants. Some of these motif variants have turned up before, in reports on reactive arthritis synovial fluid and blood.

Each CDR3 protein is one row after TCRdb ran MiXCR on the 5' RACE reads. The table records around 770,000 distinct CDR3 sequences, about 12% of them present only once. CDR3 length equals 13 residues. Deletions cut 3 bases from V and 4 bases from J, with 12 bases between. Germline loops: CDR1 SQVTM, CDR2 ANQGSEA. This clonotype was seen ten or more times. What it recognizes is unknown. This clonotype was obtained from a male donor with ankylosing spondylitis. Sequencing was carried out using blood, either unsorted or a sorted T cell fraction (not recorded which). This sequence joins TRBV29-1 and TRBJ1-1, with D tentatively TRBD1 (5 bases). The CDR3 spells CSVDVGLGTEAFF. Here the CDR3 DNA reads TGCAGCGTTGACGTGGGGCTCGGCACTGAAGCTTTCTTT. The full variable domain, completed using reference TRBV29-1 and TRBJ1-1, is SAVISQKPSRDICQRGTSLTIQCQVDSQVTMMFWYRQQPGQSLTLIATANQGSEATYESGFVIDKFPISRPNLTFSTLTVSNMSPEDSSIYLCSVDVGLGTEAFFGQGTRLTVV.